A single T cell receptor (beta chain) is shown here with its context. TCR beta VDJ and CDR3 were profiled, and genomic DNA was the template. TCRdb ran MiXCR on the reads and lists one entry per CDR3 protein. The profile covers about 130,000 distinct CDR3 sequences, with around 48% appearing a single time and 2.5% to 3% taken by the ten largest. The source of the sample is a study of CD8+CD57+ T cells in acquired aplastic anemia. The sequence came from a human donor in good health, serving as a control. Sequencing used sorted CD4+, CD8+, or CD8+CD57+ T cells (not recorded which) from PBMCs.

The CDR3, as DNA: TGTGCCAGTAGTATAGTGGGGGGAGGCAATCAGCCCCAGCATTTT. Translation: CASSIVGGGNQPQHF. This rearrangement joins TRBV19 to TRBJ1-5; possible D gene TRBD1, 5 bases. Germline loops: CDR1 LNHDA, CDR2 SQIVND (reference sequence). The V gene lost 1 base and the J gene lost 2 bases, with 9 bases spanning the gap. The CDR3 runs 15 residues.